This TCR beta chain was documented in a study of circulating tumor DNA in untreated peripheral T-cell lymphoma. Study-wide results and caveats: Tumor-specific clonotypes were found in less than 80% of patients.

Method: immunoSEQ multiplex PCR; TCRdb's copy keeps in-frame clones and lacks some. The sample lists around 210 clones, approximately 79% occurring once. On this clone itself: Its specificity is not known.

The V gene's germline CDR1 is KGHSH and CDR2 LQKENI. V was clipped by 8 bases and J by 2 bases; unmatched bases: 3. This CDR3 spans 13 amino acids. Tumor tissue was collected at baseline, before treatment began. V gene TRBV18 combines with J gene TRBJ2-7; 10 bases agree with TRBD2. The TCR was taken from a human donor with peripheral T-cell lymphoma. Sequenced: tumor tissue. In nucleotides, the CDR3 is TGTGCCAGCGCGGGACTAGCGCCCTACGAGCAGTACTTC. Encoded protein: CASAGLAPYEQYF.